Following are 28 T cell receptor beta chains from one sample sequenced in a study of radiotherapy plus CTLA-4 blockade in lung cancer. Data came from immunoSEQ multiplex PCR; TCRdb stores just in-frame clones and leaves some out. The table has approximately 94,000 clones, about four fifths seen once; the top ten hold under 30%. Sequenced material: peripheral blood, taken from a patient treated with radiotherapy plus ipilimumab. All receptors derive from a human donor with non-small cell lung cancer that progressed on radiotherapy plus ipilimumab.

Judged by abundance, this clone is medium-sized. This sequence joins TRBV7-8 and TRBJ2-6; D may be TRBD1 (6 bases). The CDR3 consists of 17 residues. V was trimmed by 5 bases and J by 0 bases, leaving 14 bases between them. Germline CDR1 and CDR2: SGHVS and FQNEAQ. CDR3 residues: CASSTSDSSSGANVLTF. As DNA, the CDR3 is TGTGCCAGCAGCACATCGGACAGCAGCTCTGGGGCCAACGTCCTGACTTTC.

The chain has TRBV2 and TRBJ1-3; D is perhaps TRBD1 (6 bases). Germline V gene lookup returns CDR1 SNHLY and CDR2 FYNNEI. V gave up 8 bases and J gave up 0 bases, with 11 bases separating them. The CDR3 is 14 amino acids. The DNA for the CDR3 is TGTGCCAGCGATCGGGGGCTCTCTGGAAACACCATATATTTT. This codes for CASDRGLSGNTIYF. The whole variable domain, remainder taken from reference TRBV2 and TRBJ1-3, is EPEVTQTPSHQVTQMGQEVILRCVPISNHLYFYWYRQILGQKVEFLVSFYNNEISEKSEIFDDQFSVERPDGSNFTLKIRSTKLEDSAMYFCASDRGLSGNTIYFGEGSWLTVV.

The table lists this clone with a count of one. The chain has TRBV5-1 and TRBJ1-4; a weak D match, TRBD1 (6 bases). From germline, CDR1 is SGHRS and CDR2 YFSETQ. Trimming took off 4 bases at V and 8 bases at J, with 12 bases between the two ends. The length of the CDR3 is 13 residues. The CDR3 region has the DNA TGCGCCAGCAGCGTTGAGGGGGGAGAAAAACTGTTTTTT. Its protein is CASSVEGGEKLFF. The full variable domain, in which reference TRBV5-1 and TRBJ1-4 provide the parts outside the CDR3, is KAGVTQTPRYLIKTRGQQVTLSCSPISGHRSVSWYQQTPGQGLQFLFEYFSETQRNKGNFPGRFSGRQFSNSRSEMNVSTLELGDSALYLCASSVEGGEKLFFGSGTQLSVL.

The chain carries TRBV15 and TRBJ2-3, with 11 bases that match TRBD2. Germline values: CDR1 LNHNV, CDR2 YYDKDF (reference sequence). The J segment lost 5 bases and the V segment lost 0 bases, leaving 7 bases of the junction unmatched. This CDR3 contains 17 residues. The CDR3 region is CATSRDRGLAVRDTQYF. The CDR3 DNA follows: TGTGCCACCAGCAGAGATAGGGGACTAGCGGTAAGAGATACGCAGTATTTT.

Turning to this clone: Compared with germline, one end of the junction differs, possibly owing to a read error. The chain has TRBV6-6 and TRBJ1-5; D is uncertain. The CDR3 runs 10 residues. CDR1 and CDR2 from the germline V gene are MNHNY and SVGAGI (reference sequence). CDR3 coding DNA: TGTGCCAGCAGTGATCGACGGATGCACTTT. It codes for CASSDRRMHF.

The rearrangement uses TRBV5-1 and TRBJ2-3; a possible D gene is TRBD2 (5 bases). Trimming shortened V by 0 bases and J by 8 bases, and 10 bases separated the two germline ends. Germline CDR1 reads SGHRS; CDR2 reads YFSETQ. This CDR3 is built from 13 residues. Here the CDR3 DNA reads TGCGCCAGCAGCTTGGAGAGGGCCGCTACGCAGTATTTT. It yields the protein CASSLERAATQYF.

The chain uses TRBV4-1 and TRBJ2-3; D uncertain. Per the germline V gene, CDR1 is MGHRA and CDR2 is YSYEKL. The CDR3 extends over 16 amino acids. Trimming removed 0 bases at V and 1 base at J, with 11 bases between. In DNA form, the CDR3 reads TGCGCCAGCAGCCAAGATGGATTCCGGGGCACAGATACGCAGTATTTT. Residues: CASSQDGFRGTDTQYF.

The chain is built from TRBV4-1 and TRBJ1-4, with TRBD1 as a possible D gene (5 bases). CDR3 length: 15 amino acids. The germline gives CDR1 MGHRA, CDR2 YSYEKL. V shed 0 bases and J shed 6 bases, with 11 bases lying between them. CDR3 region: CASSQEAGWDEKLFF. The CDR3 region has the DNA TGCGCCAGCAGCCAAGAAGCAGGGTGGGATGAAAAACTGTTTTTT.

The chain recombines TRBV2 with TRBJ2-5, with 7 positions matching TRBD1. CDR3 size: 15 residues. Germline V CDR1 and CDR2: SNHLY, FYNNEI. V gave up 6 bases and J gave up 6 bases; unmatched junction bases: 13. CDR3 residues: CASSRNDRAPKTQYF. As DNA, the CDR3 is TGTGCCAGCAGCCGTAATGACAGGGCCCCCAAGACCCAGTACTTC. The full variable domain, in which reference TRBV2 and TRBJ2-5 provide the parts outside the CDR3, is EPEVTQTPSHQVTQMGQEVILRCVPISNHLYFYWYRQILGQKVEFLVSFYNNEISEKSEIFDDQFSVERPDGSNFTLKIRSTKLEDSAMYFCASSRNDRAPKTQYFGPGTRLLVL.

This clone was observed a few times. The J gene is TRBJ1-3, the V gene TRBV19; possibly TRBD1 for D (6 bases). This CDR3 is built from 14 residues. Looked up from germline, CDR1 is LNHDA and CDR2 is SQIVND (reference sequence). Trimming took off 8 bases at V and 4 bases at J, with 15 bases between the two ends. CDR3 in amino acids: CASRQVSGGNTIYF. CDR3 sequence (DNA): TGTGCCAGTCGACAGGTTTCGGGAGGAAACACCATATATTTT.

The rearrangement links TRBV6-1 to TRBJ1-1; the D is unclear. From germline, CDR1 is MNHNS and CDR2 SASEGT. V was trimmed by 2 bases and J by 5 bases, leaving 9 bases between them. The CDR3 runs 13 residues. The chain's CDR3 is CASSETVRTEAFF. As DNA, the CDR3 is TGTGCCAGCAGTGAAACGGTGAGAACTGAAGCTTTCTTT.

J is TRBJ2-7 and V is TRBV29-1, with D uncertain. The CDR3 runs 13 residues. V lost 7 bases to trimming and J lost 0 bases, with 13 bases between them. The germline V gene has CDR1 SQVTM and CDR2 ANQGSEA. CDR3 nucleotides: TGCAGCGCCACAATGGAGAACTCCTACGAGCAGTACTTC. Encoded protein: CSATMENSYEQYF.

DNA of the CDR3: TGTGCCAGCAGGCCAACCACATCTGTCCGAGGGAAAGAGACCCAGTACTTC. This codes for CASRPTTSVRGKETQYF. The rearrangement joins TRBV28 to TRBJ2-5, with D perhaps TRBD2 (5 bases). Trimming stripped 6 bases from V and 3 bases from J, with 23 bases between. The CDR3 is 17 residues long. The germline V gene has CDR1 MDHEN and CDR2 SYDVKM.

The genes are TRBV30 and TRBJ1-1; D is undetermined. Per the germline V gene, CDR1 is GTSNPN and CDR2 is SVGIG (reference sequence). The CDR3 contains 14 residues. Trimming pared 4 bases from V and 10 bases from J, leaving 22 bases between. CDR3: CAWKVFASGVVAFF. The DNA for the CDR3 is TGTGCCTGGAAAGTATTCGCGTCCGGAGTCGTAGCTTTCTTT.

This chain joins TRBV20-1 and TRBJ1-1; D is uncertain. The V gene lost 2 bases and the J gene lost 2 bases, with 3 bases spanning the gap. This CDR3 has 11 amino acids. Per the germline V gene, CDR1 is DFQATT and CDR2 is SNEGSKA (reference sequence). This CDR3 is CSARLNTEAFF. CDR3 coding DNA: TGCAGTGCTAGACTCAACACTGAAGCTTTCTTT.

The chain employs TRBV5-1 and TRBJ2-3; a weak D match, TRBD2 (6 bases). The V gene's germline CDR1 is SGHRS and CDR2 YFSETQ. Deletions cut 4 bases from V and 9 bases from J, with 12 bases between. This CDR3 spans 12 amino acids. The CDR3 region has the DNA TGCGCCAGCAGCGGGGACTTCCTCACGCAGTATTTT. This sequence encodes CASSGDFLTQYF.

The CDR3 here is CARTLGASPKSYERLAGHPGELFF. For the CDR3, the DNA is TGTGCCAGGACCCTAGGAGCCTCCCCTAAATCTTACGAGAGACTAGCGGGACATCCCGGGGAGCTGTTTTTT. The V and J genes are TRBV2 and TRBJ2-2, with 11 bases lining up with TRBD2. Germline CDR1 SNHLY, CDR2 FYNNEI. Trimming at V came to 9 bases and at J to 6 bases, leaving 36 bases not matched to a gene. The CDR3 totals 24 residues.

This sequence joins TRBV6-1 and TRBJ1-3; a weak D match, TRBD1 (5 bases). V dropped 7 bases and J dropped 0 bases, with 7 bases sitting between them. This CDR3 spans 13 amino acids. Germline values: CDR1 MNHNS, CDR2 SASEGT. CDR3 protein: CASKTVSGNTIYF. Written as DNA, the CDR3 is TGTGCCAGCAAGACAGTCTCTGGAAACACCATATATTTT.

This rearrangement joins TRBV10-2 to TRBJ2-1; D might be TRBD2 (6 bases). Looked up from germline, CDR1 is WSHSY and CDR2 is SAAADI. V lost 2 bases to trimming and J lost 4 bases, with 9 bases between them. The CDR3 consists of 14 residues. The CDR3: CASSEAGKYNEQFF. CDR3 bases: TGCGCCAGCAGTGAGGCGGGAAAATACAATGAGCAGTTCTTC.

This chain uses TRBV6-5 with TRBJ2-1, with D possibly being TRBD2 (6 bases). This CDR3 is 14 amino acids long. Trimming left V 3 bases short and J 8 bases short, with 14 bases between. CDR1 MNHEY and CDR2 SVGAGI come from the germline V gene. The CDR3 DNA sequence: TGTGCCAGCAGTTATCAGGGACTCGGGGATGAGCAGTTCTTC. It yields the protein CASSYQGLGDEQFF.

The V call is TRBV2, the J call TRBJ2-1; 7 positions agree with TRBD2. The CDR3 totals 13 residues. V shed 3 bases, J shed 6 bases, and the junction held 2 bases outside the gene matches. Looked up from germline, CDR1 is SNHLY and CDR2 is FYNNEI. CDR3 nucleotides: TGTGCCAGCAGTGATTGGACTAGCAATGAGCAGTTCTTC. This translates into CASSDWTSNEQFF.

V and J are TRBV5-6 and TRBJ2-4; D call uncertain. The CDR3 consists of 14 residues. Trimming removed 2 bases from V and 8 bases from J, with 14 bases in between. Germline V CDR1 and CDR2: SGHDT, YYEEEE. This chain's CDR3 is CASSFGQPRDIQYF. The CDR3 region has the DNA TGTGCCAGCAGCTTCGGCCAGCCTCGGGACATTCAGTACTTC.

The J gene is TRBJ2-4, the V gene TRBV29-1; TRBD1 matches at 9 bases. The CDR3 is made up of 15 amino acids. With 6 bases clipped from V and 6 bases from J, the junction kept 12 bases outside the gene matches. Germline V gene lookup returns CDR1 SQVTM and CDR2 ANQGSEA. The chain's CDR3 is CSVKDRGIETNIQYF. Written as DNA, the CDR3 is TGCAGCGTAAAGGACAGGGGTATTGAGACAAACATTCAGTACTTC.

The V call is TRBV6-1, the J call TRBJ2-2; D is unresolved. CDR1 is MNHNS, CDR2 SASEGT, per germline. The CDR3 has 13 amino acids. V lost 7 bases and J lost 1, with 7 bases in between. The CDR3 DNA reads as TGTGCCAGCAAAACAGAGAACACCGGGGAGCTGTTTTTT. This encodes CASKTENTGELFF.

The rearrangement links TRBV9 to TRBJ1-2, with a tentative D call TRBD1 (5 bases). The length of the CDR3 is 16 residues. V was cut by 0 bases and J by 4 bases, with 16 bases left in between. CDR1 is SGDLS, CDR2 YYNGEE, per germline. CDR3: CASSVAPGWGGYGYTF. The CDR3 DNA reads TGTGCCAGCAGCGTAGCCCCGGGCTGGGGGGGCTATGGCTACACCTTC.

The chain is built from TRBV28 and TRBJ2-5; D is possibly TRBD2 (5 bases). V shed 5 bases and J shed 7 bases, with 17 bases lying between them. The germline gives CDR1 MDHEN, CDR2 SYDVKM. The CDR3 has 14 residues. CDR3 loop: CASSGPRGDWTQYF. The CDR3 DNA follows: TGTGCCAGCAGTGGGCCCCGGGGAGATTGGACCCAGTACTTC.

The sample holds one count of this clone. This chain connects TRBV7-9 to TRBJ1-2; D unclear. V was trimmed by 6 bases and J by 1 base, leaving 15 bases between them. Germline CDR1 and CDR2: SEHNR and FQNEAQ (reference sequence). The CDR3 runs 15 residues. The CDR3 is CASSLSPTSNYGYTF. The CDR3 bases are TGTGCCAGCAGTTTAAGCCCTACAAGTAACTATGGCTACACCTTC.

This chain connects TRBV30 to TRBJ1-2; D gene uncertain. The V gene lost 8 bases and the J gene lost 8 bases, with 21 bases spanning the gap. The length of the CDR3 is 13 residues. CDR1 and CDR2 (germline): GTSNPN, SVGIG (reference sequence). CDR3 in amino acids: CADNWNMCSGYTF. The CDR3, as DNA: TGTGCCGATAACTGGAATATGTGTTCGGGCTACACCTTC. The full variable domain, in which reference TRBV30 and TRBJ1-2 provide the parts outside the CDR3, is SQTIHQWPATLVQPVGSPLSLECTVEGTSNPNLYWYRQAAGRGLQLLFYSVGIGQISSEVPQNLSASRPQDRQFILSSKKLLLSDSGFYLCADNWNMCSGYTFGSGTRLTVV.